The present entry profiles one TCR beta chain with its context. Its antigen is undetermined. These data belong to a study of cytomegalovirus exposure and HLA in healthy donors. CDR1 and CDR2 from the germline V gene are MDHEN and SYDVKM. This CDR3 contains 14 residues. The V and J ends lost 4 bases and 4 bases, in that order; junction bases with no gene match: 7. Whole-study findings and limits: In an earlier analysis, about 87% or about 30%: the productive usage of most TCR beta V segments.

Primers for the PCR totalled 60 Vbeta and 13 Jbeta. The repertoire was sequenced with immunoSEQ multiplex PCR; TCRdb's copy has only in-frame clones and lacks some. The listing contains around 30,000 clones. The rearrangement uses TRBV28 and TRBJ2-7; 7 nucleotides line up with TRBD1. Sequencing was performed on PBMCs. This sequence was found in a man aged 30-40 years in good health and CMV-seronegative. CDR3 sequence (DNA): TGTGCCAGCAGTTCCCCCGGGACAGCATACGAGCAGTACTTC. Its translation is CASSSPGTAYEQYF. The full variable domain, its missing parts supplied by reference TRBV28 and TRBJ2-7, is DVKVTQSSRYLVKRTGEKVFLECVQDMDHENMFWYRQDPGLGLRLIYFSYDVKMKEKGDIPEGYSVSREKKERFSLILESASTNQTSMYLCASSSPGTAYEQYFGPGTRLTVT.